These 25 T cell receptor beta chains were all obtained from the same sample, sequenced in a study of blood T cell repertoires in COVID-19. The table came from immunoSEQ multiplex PCR; TCRdb's copy has only in-frame clones and leaves some out. The profile shows 110,000 to 150,000 clones, about 90% of them singletons. What was sequenced was PBMCs or T cells enriched from blood (not recorded which). The receptors were gathered from a man aged 55 to 70 who had recovered from COVID-19.

The V call is TRBV6-5, the J call TRBJ1-4; D not resolved. The CDR3 runs 12 residues. Deletions cut 11 bases from V and 12 bases from J, with 19 bases between. The V gene's germline CDR1 is MNHEY and CDR2 SVGAGI. For the CDR3, the DNA is TGTGCCGCCGGCCACCCGCCGGGAGAACTGTTTTTT. Its protein product is CAAGHPPGELFF.

J is TRBJ1-2 and V is TRBV9; D possibly corresponds to TRBD1 (5 bases). Trimming took 1 base from V and 8 from J, leaving 15 bases between them. CDR1 and CDR2 from the germline V gene are SGDLS and YYNGEE. The CDR3 is 14 residues long. CDR3 DNA: TGTGCCAGCAGCGTATTGGAGGGGTTGGGAGGCTACACCTTC. Translation gives CASSVLEGLGGYTF.

This clone was seen just once. CDR3 nucleotides: TGTGCCAGCAGTTTAGGGTGGACACCCTCCTACGAGCAGTACTTC. Translation gives CASSLGWTPSYEQYF. The gene calls are TRBV27 and TRBJ2-7; a weak D match, TRBD1 (5 bases). Germline CDR1 MNHEY, CDR2 SMNVEV (reference sequence). V lost 2 bases to trimming and J lost 0 bases, with 11 bases between them. This CDR3 is 15 amino acids long.

The gene calls are TRBV5-4 and TRBJ2-3, with TRBD2 as a possible D gene (5 bases). V shed 2 bases and J shed 0 bases, with 10 bases lying between them. Germline V gene data show CDR1 as SGHNT and CDR2 as YYREEE (reference sequence). The CDR3 is 15 residues long. The DNA for the CDR3 is TGTGCCAGCAGCTTCGAACGGGGTAGCACAGATACGCAGTATTTT. Amino acid sequence: CASSFERGSTDTQYF.

CDR3 sequence reads: CASSLLGGSGQPQHF. As DNA, the CDR3 is TGTGCCAGCAGTTTGCTTGGAGGATCTGGGCAGCCCCAGCATTTT. This chain connects TRBV28 to TRBJ1-5; D not certain. Germline V gene data show CDR1 as MDHEN and CDR2 as SYDVKM. V lost 3 bases, J lost 7 bases, and 16 bases lay in between. The CDR3 has 15 residues.

The chain has TRBV19 and TRBJ2-7, with D unresolved. The germline CDR1 and CDR2 sequences are LNHDA and SQIVND (reference sequence). The CDR3 covers 15 residues. Trimming left V 3 bases short and J 5 bases short, with 17 bases between. The CDR3 DNA follows: TGTGCCAGTAGTATTAAGGCCAGGCAGATCCACGAGCAGTACTTC. It is translated as CASSIKARQIHEQYF.

The V and J genes are TRBV5-1 and TRBJ1-1; a weak D match, TRBD1 (5 bases). This CDR3 is built from 14 residues. Germline values: CDR1 SGHRS, CDR2 YFSETQ. Trimming shortened V by 2 bases and J by 8 bases, and 16 bases separated the two germline ends. CDR3 coding DNA: TGCGCCAGCAGCTTTCAGGGATCGGGTTCGGAAGCTTTCTTT. It encodes CASSFQGSGSEAFF.

The chain combines TRBV5-4 with TRBJ2-7; 9 bases map to TRBD1. Germline V gene lookup returns CDR1 SGHNT and CDR2 YYREEE (reference sequence). J was trimmed by 2 bases and V by 2 bases; bases with no gene match: 5. The CDR3 runs 15 residues. CDR3 nucleotide sequence: TGTGCCAGCAGCTTTGGACAGGGGTCTCCCTACGAGCAGTACTTC. Protein product: CASSFGQGSPYEQYF. The full variable domain, in which reference TRBV5-4 and TRBJ2-7 provide the parts outside the CDR3, is ETGVTQSPTHLIKTRGQQVTLRCSSQSGHNTVSWYQQALGQGPQFIFQYYREEENGRGNFPPRFSGLQFPNYSSELNVNALELDDSALYLCASSFGQGSPYEQYFGPGTRLTVT.

This clone was recorded only once. The rearrangement links TRBV7-2 to TRBJ2-7; D is perhaps TRBD2 (6 bases). The ends were cut back, 2 bases at V and 5 bases at J, with 13 bases in the middle. Germline V gives CDR1 SGHTA, CDR2 FQGNSA. This CDR3 comprises 14 residues. The DNA of the CDR3 is TGTGCCAGCAGCTTATTACTAGCATATAACGAGCAGTACTTC. Its translation is CASSLLLAYNEQYF.

The chain recombines TRBV2 with TRBJ2-2; 7 bases agree with TRBD1. The CDR3 covers 14 residues. V trimming: 6 bases; J trimming: 4 bases; junction bases outside the gene matches: 5. CDR1 SNHLY and CDR2 FYNNEI come from the germline V gene. CDR3 amino acids: CASRDRIGTGELFF. CDR3 sequence (DNA): TGTGCCAGCAGGGACAGGATCGGCACCGGGGAGCTGTTTTTT.

The chain uses TRBV29-1 and TRBJ2-2; D call uncertain. CDR1 SQVTM and CDR2 ANQGSEA come from the germline V gene. The CDR3 is made up of 14 amino acids. With 7 bases removed from V and 2 bases from J, the gap between germline ends came to 14 bases. This CDR3 reads CSAVVSLNTGELFF. The DNA of the CDR3 is TGCAGCGCCGTAGTGTCGCTAAACACCGGGGAGCTGTTTTTT.

The gene calls are TRBV5-1 and TRBJ1-6, with TRBD1 matching over 9 bases. CDR3 size: 15 residues. Germline trimming cut 1 base from V and 7 bases from J; bases unmatched to any gene: 3. Germline V gene lookup returns CDR1 SGHRS and CDR2 YFSETQ. This CDR3 is CASSLLGQGNSPLHF. CDR3 in DNA: TGCGCCAGCAGCTTGTTAGGACAGGGGAATTCACCCCTCCACTTT.

The chain links TRBV18 to TRBJ2-7; D ambiguous. V was cut by 3 bases and J by 4 bases, with 19 bases left in between. Germline loops: CDR1 KGHSH, CDR2 LQKENI. The CDR3 has 16 residues. The CDR3 loop reads CASSPLIPEVGYEQYF. For the CDR3, the DNA is TGTGCCAGCTCACCTCTAATCCCCGAAGTCGGGTACGAGCAGTACTTC.

The rearrangement joins TRBV30 to TRBJ1-5, with D possibly TRBD1 on 6 matching bases. In germline, CDR1 is GTSNPN, CDR2 SVGIG (reference sequence). Deletions cut 5 bases from V and 0 bases from J, with 8 bases between. The length of the CDR3 is 13 residues. In DNA, the CDR3 is TGTGCCTGGCAGGGGAATAGCAATCAGCCCCAGCATTTT. It specifies CAWQGNSNQPQHF.

V usage is TRBV30 and J usage is TRBJ1-5; 10 bases line up with TRBD1. Germline trimming cut 0 bases from V and 3 bases from J; bases unmatched to any gene: 8. The germline V gene encodes CDR1 GTSNPN and CDR2 SVGIG (reference sequence). The CDR3 extends over 17 amino acids. In DNA, the CDR3 is TGTGCCTGGAGTGTACTGGGGACAGGGGTCGCCAATCAGCCCCAGCATTTT. Its protein product is CAWSVLGTGVANQPQHF.

V and J are TRBV4-2 and TRBJ2-1; 9 positions match TRBD2. The CDR3 is 16 amino acids. V gave up 1 base and J gave up 9 bases; unmatched junction bases: 10. The germline CDR1 and CDR2 sequences are LGHNA and YNFKEQ. The CDR3 DNA reads as TGTGCCAGCAGCCAAGTCAACCGCCTAGCGGGGTTTGAGCAGTTCTTC. Protein product: CASSQVNRLAGFEQFF.

The rearrangement joins TRBV14 to TRBJ1-6, with 8 bases that match TRBD1. CDR1 is SGHDN and CDR2 is FVKESK in the germline V gene. The CDR3 extends over 16 amino acids. V was pared by 5 bases and J by 5 bases, with 8 bases of the junction left unmatched. CDR3 region: CASSLRTGIHNSPLHF. The DNA for the CDR3 is TGTGCCAGCAGCTTACGGACAGGGATCCATAATTCACCCCTCCACTTT.

This chain joins TRBV19 and TRBJ1-5, with D possibly matching TRBD1 (5 bases). CDR3 length: 12 amino acids. The V and J ends lost 8 bases and 3 bases respectively, with 8 bases between them. Germline-derived CDR1 and CDR2 are LNHDA and SQIVND (reference sequence). The CDR3 loop is CASAGFNQPQHF. The CDR3 DNA reads as TGTGCCAGTGCAGGGTTCAATCAGCCCCAGCATTTT.

J is TRBJ1-5 and V is TRBV2, with 9 bases identical to TRBD1. The germline gives CDR1 SNHLY, CDR2 FYNNEI. The CDR3 runs 13 residues. V shed 8 bases and J 6 bases; nucleotides not matched to a gene: 5. The CDR3 loop reads CASRDRVGQPQHF. CDR3 DNA: TGTGCCAGCCGGGACAGGGTGGGTCAGCCCCAGCATTTT.

DNA of the CDR3: TGTGCCAGCAGCTTAGGCGGGATAGCGGGGGGCTCGGGGGAGTATACGCAGTATTTT. It encodes CASSLGGIAGGSGEYTQYF. The rearrangement joins TRBV13 to TRBJ2-3; TRBD2 aligns across 10 bases. The CDR3 is 19 amino acids. The germline V gene encodes CDR1 PRHDT and CDR2 FYEKMQ (reference sequence). V lost 0 bases to trimming and J lost 7 bases; unmatched junction nucleotides: 16.

V gene TRBV19 combines with J gene TRBJ2-3; 9 bases agree with TRBD2. The V gene end was trimmed by 3 bases and the J gene end by 11 bases; junction bases not matched to a gene: 9. The CDR3 sequence is 14 residues long. Germline V gene sequence: CDR1 LNHDA, CDR2 SQIVND (reference sequence). The CDR3 DNA reads as TGTGCCAGTAGTATCGATCCTAGCGGGGCTCAGCAGTATTTT. It is translated as CASSIDPSGAQQYF.

The CDR3 DNA reads TGTGCCAGCAGCGCTTTACAGGGAACTCCGGGGGAGACCCAGTACTTC. This codes for CASSALQGTPGETQYF. The chain uses TRBV9 and TRBJ2-5; weak D call: TRBD1 (6 bases). Germline V CDR1 and CDR2: SGDLS, YYNGEE. This CDR3 is built from 16 residues. V was clipped by 3 bases and J by 5 bases, with 20 bases between them.

The rearrangement uses TRBV6-5 and TRBJ1-2, with no clear D. The CDR3 runs 13 residues. Germline V gene sequence: CDR1 MNHEY, CDR2 SVGAGI. The V end was cut by 4 bases, the J end by 3 bases, with 9 bases between. The CDR3 spells CASSSPTDYGYTF. The CDR3 DNA reads TGTGCCAGCAGTTCTCCGACTGACTATGGCTACACCTTC.

The genes are TRBV11-2 and TRBJ1-1; 9 bases match TRBD1. The V and J ends lost 5 bases and 2 bases, in that order; junction bases with no gene match: 6. This CDR3 spans 15 amino acids. In germline, CDR1 is SGHAT, CDR2 FQNNGV. The CDR3 sequence: CASSRRTGDNTEAFF. The CDR3 DNA is TGTGCCAGCAGCCGCCGGACAGGGGATAACACTGAAGCTTTCTTT. The full variable domain, with the rest looked up from reference TRBV11-2 and TRBJ1-1, is EAGVAQSPRYKIIEKRQSVAFWCNPISGHATLYWYQQILGQGPKLLIQFQNNGVVDDSQLPKDRFSAERLKGVDSTLKIQPAKLEDSAVYLCASSRRTGDNTEAFFGQGTRLTVV.

The gene calls are TRBV11-2 and TRBJ2-3; TRBD1 aligns across 7 bases. V was pared by 5 bases and J by 0 bases, with 5 bases of the junction left unmatched. The CDR3 consists of 15 residues. Germline CDR1 SGHAT, CDR2 FQNNGV. The CDR3 bases are TGTGCCAGCAGCCCGGACAGGTCTAGCACAGATACGCAGTATTTT. Its protein product is CASSPDRSSTDTQYF. Together with reference TRBV11-2 and TRBJ2-3, the CDR3 gives the full variable domain: EAGVAQSPRYKIIEKRQSVAFWCNPISGHATLYWYQQILGQGPKLLIQFQNNGVVDDSQLPKDRFSAERLKGVDSTLKIQPAKLEDSAVYLCASSPDRSSTDTQYFGPGTRLTVL.